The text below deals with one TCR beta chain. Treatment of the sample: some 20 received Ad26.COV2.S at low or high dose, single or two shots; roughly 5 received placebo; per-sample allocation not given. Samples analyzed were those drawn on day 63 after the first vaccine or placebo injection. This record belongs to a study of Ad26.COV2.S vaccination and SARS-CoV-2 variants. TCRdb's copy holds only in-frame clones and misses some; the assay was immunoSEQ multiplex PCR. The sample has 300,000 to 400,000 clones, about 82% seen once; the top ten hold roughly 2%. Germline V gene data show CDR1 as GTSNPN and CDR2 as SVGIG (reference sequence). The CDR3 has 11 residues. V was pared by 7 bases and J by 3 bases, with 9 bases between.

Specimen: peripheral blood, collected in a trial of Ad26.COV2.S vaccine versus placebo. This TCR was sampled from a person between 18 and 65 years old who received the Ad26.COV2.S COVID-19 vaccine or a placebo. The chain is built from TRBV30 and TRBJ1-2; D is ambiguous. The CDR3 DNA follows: TGTGCCTCAGAAGTGCACTATGGCTACACCTTC. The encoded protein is CASEVHYGYTF.